This T cell receptor (beta chain) was profiled in a study of CXCR3-negative and CXCR3-positive naive CD8 T cells. UMI-labeled TRB cDNA libraries were prepared by 5' RACE. TCRdb re-called the 5' RACE reads; one entry per CDR3 protein, DNA not given. The listing records about 62,000 distinct CDR3 sequences. Every CD8+ T cell subset underwent triplicate sorting at under 350,000 cells apiece. The study's findings and limits: CXCR3-positive naive cells carried more hydrophobic TRB CDR3s than CXCR3-negative ones.

A remark on this clonotype: Its antigen remains unknown.

CDR3 length equals 16 residues. The germline gives CDR1 SNHLY, CDR2 FYNNEI. J is TRBJ2-5 and V is TRBV2; TCRdb indicates TRBD1, and absent DNA this call remains unverified. Sequenced sample: naive CXCR3- CD8+ T cells from blood. Subset reported: CD45RO-CCR7+CD27+CD95- naive CD8+ T cells lacking CXCR3 (TNR3-). The receptor was derived from a human donor in good health. Some clones in this sample may be carry-over from other donors' samples. The CDR3 loop reads CASMGGFRDTQETQYF.